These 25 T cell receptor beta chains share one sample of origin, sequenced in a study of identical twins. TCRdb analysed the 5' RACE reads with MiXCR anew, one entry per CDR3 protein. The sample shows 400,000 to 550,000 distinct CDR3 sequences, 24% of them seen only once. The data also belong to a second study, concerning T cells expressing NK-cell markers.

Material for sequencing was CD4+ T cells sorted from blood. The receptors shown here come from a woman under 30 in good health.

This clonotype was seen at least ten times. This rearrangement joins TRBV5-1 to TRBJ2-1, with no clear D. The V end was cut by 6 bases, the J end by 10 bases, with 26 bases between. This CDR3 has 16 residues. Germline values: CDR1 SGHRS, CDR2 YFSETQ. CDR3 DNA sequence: TGCGCCAGCACCGCCGTTGGGAACACGATACCCGGGGAGCAGTTCTTC. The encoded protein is CASTAVGNTIPGEQFF.

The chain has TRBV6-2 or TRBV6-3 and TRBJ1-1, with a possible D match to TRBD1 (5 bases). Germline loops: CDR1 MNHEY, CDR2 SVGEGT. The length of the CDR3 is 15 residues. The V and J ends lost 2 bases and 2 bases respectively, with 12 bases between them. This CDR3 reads CASSYPRQINTEAFF. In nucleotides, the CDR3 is TGTGCCAGCAGTTACCCGAGACAGATAAACACTGAAGCTTTCTTT.

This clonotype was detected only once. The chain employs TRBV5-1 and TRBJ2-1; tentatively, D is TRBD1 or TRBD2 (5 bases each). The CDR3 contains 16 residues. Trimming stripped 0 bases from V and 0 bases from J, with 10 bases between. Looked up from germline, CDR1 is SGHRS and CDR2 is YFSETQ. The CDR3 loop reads CASSLGDASSYNEQFF. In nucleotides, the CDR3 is TGCGCCAGCAGCTTGGGGGACGCGAGCTCCTACAATGAGCAGTTCTTC.

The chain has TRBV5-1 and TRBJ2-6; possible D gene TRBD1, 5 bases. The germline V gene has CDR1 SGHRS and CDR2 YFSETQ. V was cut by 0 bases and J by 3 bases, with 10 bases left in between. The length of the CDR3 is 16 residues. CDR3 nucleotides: TGCGCCAGCAGCTTGGGGACATCTCTTGGGGCCAACGTCCTGACTTTC. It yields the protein CASSLGTSLGANVLTF. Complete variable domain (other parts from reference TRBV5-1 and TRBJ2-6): KAGVTQTPRYLIKTRGQQVTLSCSPISGHRSVSWYQQTPGQGLQFLFEYFSETQRNKGNFPGRFSGRQFSNSRSEMNVSTLELGDSALYLCASSLGTSLGANVLTFGAGSRLTVL.

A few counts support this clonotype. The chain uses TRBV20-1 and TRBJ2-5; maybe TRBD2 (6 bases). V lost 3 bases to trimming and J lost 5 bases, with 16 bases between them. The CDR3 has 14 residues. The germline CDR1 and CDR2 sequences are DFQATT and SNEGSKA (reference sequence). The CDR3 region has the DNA TGCAGTGCTAGGGGGCGGGGCCCACGGGAGACCCAGTACTTC. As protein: CSARGRGPRETQYF.

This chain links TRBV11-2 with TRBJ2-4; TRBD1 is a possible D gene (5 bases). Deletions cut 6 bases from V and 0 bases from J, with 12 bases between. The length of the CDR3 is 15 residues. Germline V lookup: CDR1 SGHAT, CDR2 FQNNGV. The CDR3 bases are TGTGCCAGCAGGGGGCTTAGGGTAGCCAAAAACATTCAGTACTTC. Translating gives CASRGLRVAKNIQYF. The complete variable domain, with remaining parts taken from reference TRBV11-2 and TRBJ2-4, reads EAGVAQSPRYKIIEKRQSVAFWCNPISGHATLYWYQQILGQGPKLLIQFQNNGVVDDSQLPKDRFSAERLKGVDSTLKIQPAKLEDSAVYLCASRGLRVAKNIQYFGAGTRLSVL.

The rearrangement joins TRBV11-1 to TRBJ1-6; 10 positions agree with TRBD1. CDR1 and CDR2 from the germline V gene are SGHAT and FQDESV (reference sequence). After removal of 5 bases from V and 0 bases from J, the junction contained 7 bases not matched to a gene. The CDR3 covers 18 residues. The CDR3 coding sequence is TGTGCCAGCAGCCGGAAGGACAGGGGGACCTCCTATAATTCACCCCTCCACTTT. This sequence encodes CASSRKDRGTSYNSPLHF.

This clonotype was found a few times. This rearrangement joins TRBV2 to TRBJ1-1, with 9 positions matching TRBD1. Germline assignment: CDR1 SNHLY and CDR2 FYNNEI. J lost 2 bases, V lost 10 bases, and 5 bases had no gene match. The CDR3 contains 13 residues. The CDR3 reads CATVDRGNTEAFF. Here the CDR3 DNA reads TGTGCCACCGTGGACAGGGGAAACACTGAAGCTTTCTTT.

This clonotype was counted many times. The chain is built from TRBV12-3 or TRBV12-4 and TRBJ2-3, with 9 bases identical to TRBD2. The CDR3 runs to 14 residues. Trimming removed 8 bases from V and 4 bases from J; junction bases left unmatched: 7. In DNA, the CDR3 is TGTGCCAGCGCCAGGGCTAGCGGGGCAGATACGCAGTATTTT. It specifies CASARASGADTQYF.

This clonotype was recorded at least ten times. The CDR3 DNA follows: TGTGCCAGCAGTTTAGGGGGACAGTTGAACACTGAAGCTTTCTTT. Its protein is CASSLGGQLNTEAFF. V and J are TRBV12-3 or TRBV12-4 and TRBJ1-1, with 7 positions matching TRBD1. There are 15 residues in the CDR3. V lost 1 base, J lost 0 bases, and 2 bases stayed unmatched.

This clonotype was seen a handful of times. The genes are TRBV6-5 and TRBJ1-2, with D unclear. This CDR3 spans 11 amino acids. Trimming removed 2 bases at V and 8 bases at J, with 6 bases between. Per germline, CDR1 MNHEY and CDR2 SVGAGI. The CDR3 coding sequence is TGTGCCAGCAGTTACGGGAGCGGCTACACCTTC. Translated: CASSYGSGYTF.

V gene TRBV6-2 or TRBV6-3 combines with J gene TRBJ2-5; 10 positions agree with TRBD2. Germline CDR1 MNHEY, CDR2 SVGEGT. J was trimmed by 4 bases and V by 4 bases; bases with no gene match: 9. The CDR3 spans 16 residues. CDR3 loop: CASSFPLAGERETQYF. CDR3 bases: TGTGCCAGCAGTTTCCCTCTAGCGGGAGAACGAGAGACCCAGTACTTC.

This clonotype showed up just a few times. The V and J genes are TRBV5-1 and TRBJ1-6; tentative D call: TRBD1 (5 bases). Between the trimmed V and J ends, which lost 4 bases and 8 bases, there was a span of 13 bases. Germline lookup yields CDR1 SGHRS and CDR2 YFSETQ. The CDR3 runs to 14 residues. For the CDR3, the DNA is TGCGCCAGCAGCCCGGACAATGGGGATTCACCCCTCCACTTT. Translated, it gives CASSPDNGDSPLHF.

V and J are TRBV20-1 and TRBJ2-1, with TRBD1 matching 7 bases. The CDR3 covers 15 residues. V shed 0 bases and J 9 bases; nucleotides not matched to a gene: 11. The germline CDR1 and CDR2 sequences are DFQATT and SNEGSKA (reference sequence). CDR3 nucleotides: TGCAGTGCTAGAGACTTACCCAGGGGGACCGGTGAGCAGTTCTTC. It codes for CSARDLPRGTGEQFF.

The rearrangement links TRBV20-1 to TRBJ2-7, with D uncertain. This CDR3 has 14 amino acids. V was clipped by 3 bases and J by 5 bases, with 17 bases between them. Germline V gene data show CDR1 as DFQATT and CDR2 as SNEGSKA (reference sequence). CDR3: CSARALPGWDEQYF. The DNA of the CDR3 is TGCAGTGCTAGGGCTCTCCCCGGATGGGACGAGCAGTACTTC.

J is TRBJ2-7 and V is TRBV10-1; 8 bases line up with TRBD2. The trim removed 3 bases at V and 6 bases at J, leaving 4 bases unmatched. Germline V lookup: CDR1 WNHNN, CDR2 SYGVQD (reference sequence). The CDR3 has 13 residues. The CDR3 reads CASSDSAGGEQYF. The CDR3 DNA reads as TGCGCCAGCAGTGATTCGGCGGGAGGCGAGCAGTACTTC.

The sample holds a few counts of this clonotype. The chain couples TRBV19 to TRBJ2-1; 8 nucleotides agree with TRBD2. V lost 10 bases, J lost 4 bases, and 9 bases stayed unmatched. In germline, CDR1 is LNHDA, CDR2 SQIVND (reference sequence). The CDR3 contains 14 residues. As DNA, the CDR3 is TGTGCCACCGGCCGGCCTAGCGGGTACAATGAGCAGTTCTTC. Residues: CATGRPSGYNEQFF.

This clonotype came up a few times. This CDR3 is CASSRQGQSFEKLFF. The CDR3 DNA follows: TGTGCCAGCAGCCGGCAGGGACAGTCCTTTGAAAAACTGTTTTTT. The rearrangement links TRBV3-1 to TRBJ1-4, with 7 bases matching TRBD1. CDR1 LGHDT and CDR2 YNNKEL come from the germline V gene (reference sequence). The CDR3 totals 15 residues. V shed 4 bases and J 7 bases; nucleotides not matched to a gene: 9.

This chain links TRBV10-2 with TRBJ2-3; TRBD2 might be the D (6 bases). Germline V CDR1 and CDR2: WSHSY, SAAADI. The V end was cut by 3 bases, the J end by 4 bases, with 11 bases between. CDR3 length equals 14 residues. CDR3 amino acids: CASSDSPSADTQYF. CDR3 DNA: TGCGCCAGCAGTGACAGTCCTAGCGCAGATACGCAGTATTTT.

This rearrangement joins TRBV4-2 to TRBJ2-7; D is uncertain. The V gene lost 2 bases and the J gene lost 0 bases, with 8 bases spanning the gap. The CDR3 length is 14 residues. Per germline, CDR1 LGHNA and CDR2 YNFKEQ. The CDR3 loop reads CASSQKGPSYEQYF. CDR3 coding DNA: TGTGCCAGCAGCCAAAAAGGACCCTCCTACGAGCAGTACTTC.

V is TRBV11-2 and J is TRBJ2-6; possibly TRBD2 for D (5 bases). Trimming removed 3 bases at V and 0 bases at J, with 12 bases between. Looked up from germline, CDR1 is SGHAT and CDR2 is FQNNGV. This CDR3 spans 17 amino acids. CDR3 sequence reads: CASSLRATLSGANVLTF. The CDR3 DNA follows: TGTGCCAGCAGCTTGAGGGCCACCCTCTCTGGGGCCAACGTCCTGACTTTC.

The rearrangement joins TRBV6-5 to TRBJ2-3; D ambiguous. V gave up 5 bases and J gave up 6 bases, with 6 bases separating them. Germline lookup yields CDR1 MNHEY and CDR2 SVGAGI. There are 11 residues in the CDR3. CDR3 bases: TGTGCCAGCAGTACTGGGGATACGCAGTATTTT. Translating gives CASSTGDTQYF.

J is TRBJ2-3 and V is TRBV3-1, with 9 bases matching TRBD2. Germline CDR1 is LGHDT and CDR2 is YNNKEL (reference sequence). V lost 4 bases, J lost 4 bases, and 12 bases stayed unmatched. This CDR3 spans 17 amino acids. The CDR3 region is CASSRFMAGGPPDTQYF. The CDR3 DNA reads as TGTGCCAGCAGCCGCTTCATGGCGGGAGGGCCTCCAGATACGCAGTATTTT.

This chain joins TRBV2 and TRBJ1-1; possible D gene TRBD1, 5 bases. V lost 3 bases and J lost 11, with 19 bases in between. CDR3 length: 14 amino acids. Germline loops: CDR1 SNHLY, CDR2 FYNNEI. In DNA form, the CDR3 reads TGTGCCAGCAGTGAGACAGCTCTGTCGGGGGGGGCTTTCTTT. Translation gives CASSETALSGGAFF.

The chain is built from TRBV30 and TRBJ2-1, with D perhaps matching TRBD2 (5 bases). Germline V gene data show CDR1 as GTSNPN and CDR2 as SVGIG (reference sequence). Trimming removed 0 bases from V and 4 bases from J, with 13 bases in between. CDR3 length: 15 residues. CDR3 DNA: TGTGCCTGGAGTGTATGGCTAGGGAGTTACAATGAGCAGTTCTTC. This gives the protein CAWSVWLGSYNEQFF. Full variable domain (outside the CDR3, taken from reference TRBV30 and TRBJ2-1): SQTIHQWPATLVQPVGSPLSLECTVEGTSNPNLYWYRQAAGRGLQLLFYSVGIGQISSEVPQNLSASRPQDRQFILSSKKLLLSDSGFYLCAWSVWLGSYNEQFFGPGTRLTVL.